Below, 14 T cell receptor beta chains from the same sample are listed, as sequenced in a study of cytomegalovirus exposure and HLA in healthy donors. Generated by immunoSEQ multiplex PCR, the TCRdb table keeps only in-frame clones and is missing some. The table records 300,000 to 350,000 clones, approximately 88% of them present only once. Material for sequencing was PBMCs. All receptors derive from a man aged 30 to 45 in good health and CMV-seronegative.

This chain uses TRBV5-1 with TRBJ2-1; maybe TRBD2 (5 bases). With 2 bases removed from V and 9 bases from J, the gap between germline ends came to 9 bases. Germline V gene sequence: CDR1 SGHRS, CDR2 YFSETQ. The CDR3 length is 12 residues. CDR3 loop: CASSLDYFEQFF. The CDR3 bases are TGCGCCAGCAGCTTAGACTATTTTGAGCAGTTCTTC. The full variable domain, completed using reference TRBV5-1 and TRBJ2-1, is KAGVTQTPRYLIKTRGQQVTLSCSPISGHRSVSWYQQTPGQGLQFLFEYFSETQRNKGNFPGRFSGRQFSNSRSEMNVSTLELGDSALYLCASSLDYFEQFFGPGTRLTVL.

The V gene is TRBV2, the J gene TRBJ2-7; 9 nucleotides align to TRBD1. The germline V gene encodes CDR1 SNHLY and CDR2 FYNNEI. This CDR3 has 13 residues. V gave up 7 bases and J gave up 2 bases; unmatched junction bases: 3. CDR3 amino acids: CASNRQGAYEQYF. CDR3 DNA sequence: TGTGCCAGCAATCGACAGGGGGCCTACGAGCAGTACTTC.

V is TRBV7-8 and J is TRBJ2-5, with TRBD1 matching 12 bases. Germline CDR1 reads SGHVS; CDR2 reads FQNEAQ. The CDR3 is 16 amino acids. J lost 5 bases, V lost 2 bases, and 6 bases had no gene match. Here the CDR3 reads CASSLSGTGGRETQYF. Here the CDR3 DNA reads TGTGCCAGCAGCTTATCCGGGACAGGGGGCCGGGAGACCCAGTACTTC.

This rearrangement joins TRBV10-3 to TRBJ1-1; possibly TRBD1 for D (6 bases). In germline, CDR1 is ENHRY, CDR2 SYGVKD. CDR3 size: 13 residues. V lost 10 bases and J lost 1, with 13 bases in between. The CDR3 spells CATTLTGNTEAFF. The CDR3 region has the DNA TGTGCCACCACCTTGACAGGGAACACTGAAGCTTTCTTT.

The rearrangement joins TRBV5-6 to TRBJ1-2; 7 bases fit TRBD1. V gave up 4 bases and J gave up 5 bases; unmatched junction bases: 2. Germline V CDR1 and CDR2: SGHDT, YYEEEE. The CDR3 covers 12 residues. The chain's CDR3 is CASSPGQYGYTF. The CDR3 nucleotides are TGTGCCAGCAGCCCGGGACAGTATGGCTACACCTTC. The whole variable domain, remainder taken from reference TRBV5-6 and TRBJ1-2, is DAGVTQSPTHLIKTRGQQVTLRCSPKSGHDTVSWYQQALGQGPQFIFQYYEEEERQRGNFPDRFSGHQFPNYSSELNVNALLLGDSALYLCASSPGQYGYTFGSGTRLTVV.

V is TRBV18 and J is TRBJ1-4; maybe TRBD1 (6 bases). The CDR3 is 14 amino acids. Germline loops: CDR1 KGHSH, CDR2 LQKENI. V dropped 2 bases and J dropped 8 bases, with 12 bases sitting between them. The CDR3 region is CASSPMAGAEKLFF. CDR3 bases: TGTGCCAGCTCACCAATGGCAGGGGCCGAAAAACTGTTTTTT.

The genes are TRBV5-6 and TRBJ1-5; the match to TRBD1 covers 7 bases. From germline, CDR1 is SGHDT and CDR2 YYEEEE. The CDR3 has 16 residues. J lost 5 bases, V lost 1 base, and 9 bases had no gene match. The CDR3 loop reads CASSLLVTGIDQPQHF. DNA of the CDR3: TGTGCCAGCAGCTTGTTGGTGACAGGGATAGATCAGCCCCAGCATTTT.

The chain joins TRBV6-1 to TRBJ2-1, with 10 bases matching TRBD2. The CDR3 loop spans 16 amino acids. Trimming removed 1 base from V and 4 bases from J; junction bases left unmatched: 4. From germline, CDR1 is MNHNS and CDR2 SASEGT. CDR3: CASSEERTSGYNEQFF. The CDR3 DNA reads as TGTGCCAGCAGTGAAGAGAGGACTAGCGGATACAATGAGCAGTTCTTC.

V gene TRBV27 combines with J gene TRBJ1-5, with D unclear. Germline lookup yields CDR1 MNHEY and CDR2 SMNVEV (reference sequence). Deletions cut 7 bases from V and 0 bases from J, with 10 bases between. The CDR3 is 14 amino acids. CDR3 DNA sequence: TGTGCCAGCACCCCCGGAGGTAGCAATCAGCCCCAGCATTTT. Amino acid sequence: CASTPGGSNQPQHF.

The rearrangement links TRBV2 to TRBJ1-1; a possible D gene is TRBD1 (6 bases). This CDR3 contains 15 residues. The V gene lost 5 bases and the J gene lost 4 bases, with 17 bases spanning the gap. Germline CDR1 SNHLY, CDR2 FYNNEI. DNA for the CDR3: TGTGCCAGCAGTCGGTCCACAGGGATTACCACTGAAGCTTTCTTT. Amino acids: CASSRSTGITTEAFF.

The chain carries TRBV10-2 and TRBJ2-7, with D perhaps matching TRBD1 (6 bases). The CDR3 totals 11 residues. Trimming took off 6 bases at V and 3 bases at J, with 6 bases between the two ends. Per germline, CDR1 WSHSY and CDR2 SAAADI. The CDR3 region has the DNA TGCGCCAGCAGACAGGGCTACGAGCAGTACTTC. Its translation: CASRQGYEQYF.

This chain connects TRBV29-1 to TRBJ1-5, with D possibly TRBD1 on 6 matching bases. Germline lookup yields CDR1 SQVTM and CDR2 ANQGSEA. The CDR3 runs to 13 residues. The V and J ends lost 6 bases and 2 bases respectively, with 11 bases between them. For the CDR3, the DNA is TGCAGCGTCGTACAGGGAGGCAATCAGCCCCAGCATTTT. This translates into CSVVQGGNQPQHF.

The gene calls are TRBV5-6 and TRBJ2-7; 7 bases agree with TRBD2. With 3 bases clipped from V and 3 bases from J, the junction kept 6 bases outside the gene matches. Germline CDR1 reads SGHDT; CDR2 reads YYEEEE. The CDR3 length is 14 residues. The CDR3 sequence is CASSSRDYSYEQYF. In DNA, the CDR3 is TGTGCCAGCAGCTCTCGGGACTATAGCTACGAGCAGTACTTC.

J is TRBJ2-7 and V is TRBV4-3; 8 bases line up with TRBD1. V shed 0 bases, J shed 7 bases, and the junction held 5 bases outside the gene matches. The CDR3 has 14 residues. Germline assignment: CDR1 LGHNA and CDR2 YSLEER. The CDR3: CASSQDWTGNEQYF. The CDR3 coding sequence is TGCGCCAGCAGCCAAGATTGGACAGGGAATGAGCAGTACTTC.